Listed below are T cell receptor beta chains from one sample, sequenced in a study of control samples from healthy donors and cancer patients. TCRdb's copy holds only in-frame clones and misses some; the assay was immunoSEQ multiplex PCR. The sample records tens of thousands of clones, approximately 90% being singletons. Sequenced sample: PBMCs. These receptors all come from a woman aged 40 to 49 with head and neck cancer. Both conserved end residues are part of each CDR3. The order of the fields is V gene, J gene, CDR3 protein.

TRBV9	TRBJ2-2	CASSASGLAGVVGELFF
TRBV28	TRBJ2-1	CASSLRAPRGAEQFF
TRBV5-1	TRBJ2-2	CASSFSREELFF
TRBV5-1	TRBJ1-6	CASSLAMSSYNSPLHF
TRBV28	TRBJ1-5	CASSGTGAQPQHF
TRBV28	TRBJ1-1	CASTLRGTPEAFF
TRBV2	TRBJ1-4	CASSREAGEMRKLFF
TRBV10-2	TRBJ2-7	CASFGSGVYEQYF
TRBV4-1	TRBJ2-1	CASSPPGTTNEQFF
TRBV10-3	TRBJ2-3	CAISESERVLRDTQYF
TRBV11-2	TRBJ1-1	CASSFPGGMMNTEAFF
TRBV5-1	TRBJ2-7	CASSLGRVAYEQYF
TRBV5-1	TRBJ2-7	CASRTRDGYEQYF
TRBV2	TRBJ1-5	CASTRETQGQPQHF
TRBV27	TRBJ2-4	CASSSDWAIDGIQYF
TRBV4-2	TRBJ1-6	CASSQIVNSPLHF
TRBV7-8	TRBJ1-2	CASSQGAAYGYTF
TRBV6-5	TRBJ1-2	CASSYFGYGYTF
TRBV19	TRBJ1-1	CASSWDGREAFF
TRBV30	TRBJ1-2	CAWSGAAYGYTF
TRBV11-2	TRBJ2-7	CASSFEYGEQYEQYF
TRBV12-3/TRBV12-4	TRBJ1-2	CASRQGSSYGYTF
TRBV5-1	TRBJ2-5	CASSPWTKGQGLTETQYF
TRBV6-4	TRBJ2-1	CASSDSDNNEQFF
TRBV7-2	TRBJ1-2	CASSLAGFGRGHTF
TRBV15	TRBJ2-1	CATSRDQYNEQFF
TRBV19	TRBJ1-2	CASSTRPYGYTF
TRBV19	TRBJ1-5	CAGSNSNQPQHF
TRBV30	TRBJ1-2	CAWRGPGQGNYGYTF
TRBV19	TRBJ2-3	CASSIGGRATDTQYF
TRBV3-1/TRBV3-2	TRBJ1-1	CASSQQINTEAFF
TRBV19	TRBJ2-3	CASSIGDRPTDTQYF
TRBV7-6	TRBJ1-1	CASSSGGGAFF
TRBV12-5	TRBJ1-2	CASGLVQVKSYGYTF
TRBV3-1/TRBV3-2	TRBJ2-5	CASSQEWETQYF
TRBV12-3/TRBV12-4	TRBJ1-1	CASSLAGTSEAFF
TRBV4-2	TRBJ1-1	CASSQDGGTEAFF
TRBV7-2	TRBJ1-5	CASSLVSGQTQPQHF
TRBV10-3	TRBJ2-7	CATARPEGSLTYEQYF
TRBV5-4	TRBJ2-1	CASHPDRSYNEQFF
TRBV9	TRBJ1-1	CASSVVAPGEAFF
TRBV3-1/TRBV3-2	TRBJ2-3	CASSQGSSAYTDTQYF
TRBV5-5	TRBJ2-7	CASSSDLHYEQYF
TRBV20-1	TRBJ1-5	CSAMNMAQHF
TRBV5-1	TRBJ2-7	CASSLDYYEQYF
TRBV7-2	TRBJ2-7	CASSLAVGGGRGEQYF
TRBV11-2	TRBJ2-5	CASSSRYGSQETQYF
TRBV2	TRBJ2-7	CASSITQGDSYEQYF
TRBV5-6	TRBJ1-3	CASTLNPSGVRTIYF
TRBV5-1	TRBJ1-2	CASSLGPPGRKSDGHTF
TRBV19	TRBJ1-6	CASRSQGASSPLHF
TRBV5-1	TRBJ1-5	CASSLGGDQPQHF
TRBV9	TRBJ1-5	CASSQKRDNLSNQPQHF
TRBV5-1	TRBJ2-1	CASSLTSGTYNEQFF
TRBV29-1	TRBJ2-2	CSVRPAEDGTVNTGELFF
TRBV7-9	TRBJ1-2	CASNNAVSGTIGDGYTF
TRBV27	TRBJ1-5	CASSFSVFRSNQPQHF